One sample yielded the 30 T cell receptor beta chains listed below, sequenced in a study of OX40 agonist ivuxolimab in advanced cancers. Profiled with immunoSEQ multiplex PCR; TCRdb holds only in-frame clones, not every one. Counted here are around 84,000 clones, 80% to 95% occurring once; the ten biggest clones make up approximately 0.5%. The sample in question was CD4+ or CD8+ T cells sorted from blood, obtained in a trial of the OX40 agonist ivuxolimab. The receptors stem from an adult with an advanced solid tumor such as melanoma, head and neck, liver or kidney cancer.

The CDR3 is CASSIIAGGPSYNEQFF. As DNA, the CDR3 is TGTGCCAGCAGTATTATAGCGGGAGGGCCATCCTACAATGAGCAGTTCTTC. The chain links TRBV28 to TRBJ2-1; the match to TRBD2 covers 11 bases. The junction had 7 bases not matched to a gene; V was cut back by 5 bases and J by 1 base. The CDR3 has 17 residues. Germline V gene data show CDR1 as MDHEN and CDR2 as SYDVKM.

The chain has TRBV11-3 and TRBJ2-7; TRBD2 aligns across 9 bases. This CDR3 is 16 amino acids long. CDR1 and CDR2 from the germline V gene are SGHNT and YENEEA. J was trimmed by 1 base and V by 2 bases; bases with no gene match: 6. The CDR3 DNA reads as TGTGCCAGCAGCTTATGGATCCTAGCGGGGTCCTACGAGCAGTACTTC. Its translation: CASSLWILAGSYEQYF.

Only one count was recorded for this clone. Here the CDR3 DNA reads TGCGCCAGCAGCTTGGAGGCAGGGGACACAGATACGCAGTATTTT. Amino acid sequence: CASSLEAGDTDTQYF. The rearrangement joins TRBV5-1 to TRBJ2-3, with a weak D call TRBD1 (6 bases). The CDR3 runs to 15 residues. CDR1 is SGHRS, CDR2 YFSETQ, per germline. V was clipped by 0 bases and J by 2 bases, with 10 bases between them. The whole variable domain, remainder taken from reference TRBV5-1 and TRBJ2-3, is KAGVTQTPRYLIKTRGQQVTLSCSPISGHRSVSWYQQTPGQGLQFLFEYFSETQRNKGNFPGRFSGRQFSNSRSEMNVSTLELGDSALYLCASSLEAGDTDTQYFGPGTRLTVL.

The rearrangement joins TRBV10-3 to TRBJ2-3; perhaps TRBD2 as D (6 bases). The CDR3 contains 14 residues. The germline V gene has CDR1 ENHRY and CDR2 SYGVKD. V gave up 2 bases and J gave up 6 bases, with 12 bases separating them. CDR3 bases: TGTGCCATCAGTGAGCAGGAGGGCGGGGATACGCAGTATTTT. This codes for CAISEQEGGDTQYF.

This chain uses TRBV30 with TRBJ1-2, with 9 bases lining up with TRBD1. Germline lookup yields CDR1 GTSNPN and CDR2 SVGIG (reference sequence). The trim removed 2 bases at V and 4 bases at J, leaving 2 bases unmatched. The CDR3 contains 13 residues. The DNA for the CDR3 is TGTGCCTGGAGTAGGGGACAGGGCTATGGCTACACCTTC. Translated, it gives CAWSRGQGYGYTF.

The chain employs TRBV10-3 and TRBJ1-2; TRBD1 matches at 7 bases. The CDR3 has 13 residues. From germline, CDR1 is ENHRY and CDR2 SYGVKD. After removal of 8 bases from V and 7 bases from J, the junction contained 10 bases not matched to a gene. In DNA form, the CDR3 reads TGTGCCATCGGGACACTACAGGGGCCTGGCTACACCTTC. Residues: CAIGTLQGPGYTF.

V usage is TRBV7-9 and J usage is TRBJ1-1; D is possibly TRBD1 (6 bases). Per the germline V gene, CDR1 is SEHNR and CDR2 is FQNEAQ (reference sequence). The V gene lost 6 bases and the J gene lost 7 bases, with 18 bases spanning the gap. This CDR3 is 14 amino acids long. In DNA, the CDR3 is TGTGCCAGCAGGCCAGAACGGGACATGAATGAAGCTTTCTTT. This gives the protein CASRPERDMNEAFF.

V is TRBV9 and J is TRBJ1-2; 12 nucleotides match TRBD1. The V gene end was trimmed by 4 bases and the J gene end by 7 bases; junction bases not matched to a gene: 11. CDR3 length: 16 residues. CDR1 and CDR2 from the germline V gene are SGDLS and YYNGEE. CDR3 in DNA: TGTGCCAGCAGCCCGGGACAGGGGGCGGATAGGCGTGGCTACACCTTC. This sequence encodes CASSPGQGADRRGYTF.

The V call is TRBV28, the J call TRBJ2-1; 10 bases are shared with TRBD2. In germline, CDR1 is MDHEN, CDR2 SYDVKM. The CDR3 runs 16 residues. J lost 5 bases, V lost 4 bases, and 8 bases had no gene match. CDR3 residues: CASSSMASGSHNEQFF. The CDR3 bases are TGTGCCAGCAGTTCCATGGCTAGCGGGAGTCACAATGAGCAGTTCTTC.

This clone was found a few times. CDR3 coding DNA: TGTGCCAGCAGCTTGTGGGGGATGGGCAATCAGCCCCAGCATTTT. It encodes CASSLWGMGNQPQHF. This chain connects TRBV5-8 to TRBJ1-5, with D maybe TRBD1 (5 bases). The germline V gene encodes CDR1 SGHTS and CDR2 YDEGEE. Deletions cut 1 base from V and 2 bases from J, with 10 bases between. The CDR3 is made up of 15 amino acids.

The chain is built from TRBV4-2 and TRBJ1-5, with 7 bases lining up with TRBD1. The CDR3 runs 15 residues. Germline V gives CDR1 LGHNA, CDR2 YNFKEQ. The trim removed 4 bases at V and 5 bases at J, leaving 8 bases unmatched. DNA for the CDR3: TGTGCCAGCAGCCTTAGGGCAGGGGGGGATCAGCCCCAGCATTTT. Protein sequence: CASSLRAGGDQPQHF.

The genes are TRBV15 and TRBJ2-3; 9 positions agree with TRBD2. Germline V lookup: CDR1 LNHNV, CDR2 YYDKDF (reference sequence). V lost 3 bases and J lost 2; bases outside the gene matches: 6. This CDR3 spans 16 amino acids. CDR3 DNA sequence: TGTGCCACCAGCAGTCCAAGCGGGAGGCCCACAGATACGCAGTATTTT. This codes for CATSSPSGRPTDTQYF.

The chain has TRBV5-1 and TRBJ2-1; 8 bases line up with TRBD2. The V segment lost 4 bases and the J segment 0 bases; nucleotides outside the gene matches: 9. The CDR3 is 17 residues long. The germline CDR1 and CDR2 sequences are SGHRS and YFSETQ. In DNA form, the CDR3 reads TGCGCCAGCAGCCCCGGGAGGGTATGGGGCTCCTACAATGAGCAGTTCTTC. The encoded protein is CASSPGRVWGSYNEQFF.

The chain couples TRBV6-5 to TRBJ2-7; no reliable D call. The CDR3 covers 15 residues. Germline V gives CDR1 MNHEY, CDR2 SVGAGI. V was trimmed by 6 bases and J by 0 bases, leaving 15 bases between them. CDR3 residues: CASRRTAIDSYEQYF. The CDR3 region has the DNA TGTGCCAGCAGACGGACCGCCATCGACTCCTACGAGCAGTACTTC.

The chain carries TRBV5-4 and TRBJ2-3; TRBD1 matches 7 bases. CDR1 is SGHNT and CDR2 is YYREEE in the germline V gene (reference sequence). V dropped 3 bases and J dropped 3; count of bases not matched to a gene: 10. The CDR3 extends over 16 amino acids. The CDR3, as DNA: TGTGCCAGCAGCTATCCTCCGGGACAGAGAACAGATACGCAGTATTTT. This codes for CASSYPPGQRTDTQYF.

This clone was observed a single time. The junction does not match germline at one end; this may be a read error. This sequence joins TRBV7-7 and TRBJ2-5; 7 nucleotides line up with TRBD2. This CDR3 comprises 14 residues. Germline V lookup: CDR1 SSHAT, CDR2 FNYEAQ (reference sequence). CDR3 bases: TGTGCTAGCAGCTTAGATACGGGGAGGGGGACCCAGTACTTC. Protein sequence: CASSLDTGRGTQYF.

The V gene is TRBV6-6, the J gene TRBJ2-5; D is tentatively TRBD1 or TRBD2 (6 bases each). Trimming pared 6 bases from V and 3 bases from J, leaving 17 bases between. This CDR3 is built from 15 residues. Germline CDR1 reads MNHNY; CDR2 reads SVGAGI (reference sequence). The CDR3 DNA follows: TGTGCCAGCAGCGGGGGCAGGGCTTGGGAAGAGACCCAGTACTTC. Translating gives CASSGGRAWEETQYF.

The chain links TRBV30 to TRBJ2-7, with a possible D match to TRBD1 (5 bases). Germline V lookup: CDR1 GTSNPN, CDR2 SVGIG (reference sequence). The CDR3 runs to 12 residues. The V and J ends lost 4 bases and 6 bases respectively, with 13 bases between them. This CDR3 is CAWNLRVSEQYF. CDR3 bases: TGTGCCTGGAACCTCAGGGTCAGCGAGCAGTACTTC.

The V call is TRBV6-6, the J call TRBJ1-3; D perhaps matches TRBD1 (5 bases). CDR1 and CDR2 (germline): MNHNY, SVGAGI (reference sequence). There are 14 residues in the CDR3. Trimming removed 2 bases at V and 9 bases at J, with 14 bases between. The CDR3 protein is CASSYADRGGTIYF. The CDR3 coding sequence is TGTGCCAGCAGTTACGCCGATAGGGGAGGCACCATATATTTT.

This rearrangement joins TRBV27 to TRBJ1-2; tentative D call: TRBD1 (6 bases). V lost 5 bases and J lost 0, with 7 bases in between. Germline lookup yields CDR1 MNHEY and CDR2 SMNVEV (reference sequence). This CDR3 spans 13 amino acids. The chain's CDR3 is CASSRTANYGYTF. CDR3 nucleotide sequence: TGTGCCAGCAGTCGGACAGCTAACTATGGCTACACCTTC.

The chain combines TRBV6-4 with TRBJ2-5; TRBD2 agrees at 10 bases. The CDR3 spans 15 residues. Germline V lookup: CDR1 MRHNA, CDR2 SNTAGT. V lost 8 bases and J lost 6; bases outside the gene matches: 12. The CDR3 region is CASPGASGSIKTQYF. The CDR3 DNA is TGTGCCAGCCCCGGGGCTAGCGGGAGCATTAAGACCCAGTACTTC.

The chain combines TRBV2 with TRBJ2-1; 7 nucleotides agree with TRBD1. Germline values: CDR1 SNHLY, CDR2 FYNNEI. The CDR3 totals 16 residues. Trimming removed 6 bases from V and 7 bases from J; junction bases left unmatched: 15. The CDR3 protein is CASRAQLAGGTNEQFF. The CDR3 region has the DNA TGTGCCAGCAGGGCCCAACTCGCAGGGGGAACGAATGAGCAGTTCTTC.

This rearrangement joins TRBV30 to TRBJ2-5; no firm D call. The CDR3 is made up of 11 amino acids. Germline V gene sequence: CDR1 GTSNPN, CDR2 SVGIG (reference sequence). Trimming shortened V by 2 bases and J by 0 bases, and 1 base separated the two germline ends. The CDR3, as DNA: TGTGCCTGGAGTAACCAAGAGACCCAGTACTTC. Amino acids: CAWSNQETQYF.

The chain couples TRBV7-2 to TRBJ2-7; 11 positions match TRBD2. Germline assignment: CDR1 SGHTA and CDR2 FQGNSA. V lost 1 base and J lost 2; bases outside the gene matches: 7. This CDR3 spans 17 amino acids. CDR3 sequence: CASSLGTSGLDPYEQYF. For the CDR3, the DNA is TGTGCCAGCAGCTTAGGGACTAGCGGGTTAGACCCCTACGAGCAGTACTTC. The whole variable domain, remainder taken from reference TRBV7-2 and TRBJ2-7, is GAGVSQSPSNKVTEKGKDVELRCDPISGHTALYWYRQSLGQGLEFLIYFQGNSAPDKSGLPSDRFSAERTGGSVSTLTIQRTQQEDSAVYLCASSLGTSGLDPYEQYFGPGTRLTVT.

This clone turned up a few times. The CDR3 is CASSLYYWQTSAQETQYF. As DNA, the CDR3 is TGTGCCAGCAGCTTATACTATTGGCAGACTAGCGCTCAAGAGACCCAGTACTTC. The chain couples TRBV11-3 to TRBJ2-5; 8 nucleotides line up with TRBD2. The CDR3 is 18 amino acids. From germline, CDR1 is SGHNT and CDR2 YENEEA. J gave up 2 bases and V 2 bases, and 13 bases lay outside the gene matches.

The CDR3 nucleotides are TGTGCCTGGAACCCCCAGGGGGCCGTTTATACCGGGGAGCTGTTTTTT. This gives the protein CAWNPQGAVYTGELFF. The chain joins TRBV30 to TRBJ2-2; 8 bases are a match to TRBD1. This CDR3 contains 16 residues. CDR1 is GTSNPN, CDR2 SVGIG, per germline (reference sequence). J was trimmed by 5 bases and V by 4 bases; bases with no gene match: 12. The entire variable domain, with the rest obtained from reference TRBV30 and TRBJ2-2, is as follows: SQTIHQWPATLVQPVGSPLSLECTVEGTSNPNLYWYRQAAGRGLQLLFYSVGIGQISSEVPQNLSASRPQDRQFILSSKKLLLSDSGFYLCAWNPQGAVYTGELFFGEGSRLTVL.

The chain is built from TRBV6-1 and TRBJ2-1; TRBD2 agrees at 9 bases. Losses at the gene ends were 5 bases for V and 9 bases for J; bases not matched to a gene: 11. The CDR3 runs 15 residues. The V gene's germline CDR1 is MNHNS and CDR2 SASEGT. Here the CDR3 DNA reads TGTGCCAGCAGTACTCTTGCGGGAGGGCTAGGTGAGCAGTTCTTC. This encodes CASSTLAGGLGEQFF.

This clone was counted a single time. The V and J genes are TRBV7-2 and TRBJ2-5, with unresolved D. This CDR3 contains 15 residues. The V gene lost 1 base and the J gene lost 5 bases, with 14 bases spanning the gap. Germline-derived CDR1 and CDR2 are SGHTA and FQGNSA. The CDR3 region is CASSLVTVRGETQYF. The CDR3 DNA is TGTGCCAGCAGCTTAGTGACCGTGCGTGGTGAGACCCAGTACTTC.

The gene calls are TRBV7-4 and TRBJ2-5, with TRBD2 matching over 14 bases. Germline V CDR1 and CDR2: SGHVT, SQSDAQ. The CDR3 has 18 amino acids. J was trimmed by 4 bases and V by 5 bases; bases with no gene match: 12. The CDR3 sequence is CASSEGLAGVPPPETQYF. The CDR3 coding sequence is TGTGCCAGCAGCGAGGGACTAGCGGGAGTTCCCCCCCCAGAGACCCAGTACTTC.

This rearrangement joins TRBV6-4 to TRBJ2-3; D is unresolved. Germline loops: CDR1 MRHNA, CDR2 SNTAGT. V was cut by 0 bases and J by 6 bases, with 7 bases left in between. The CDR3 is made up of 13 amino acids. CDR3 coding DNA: TGTGCCAGCAGTGACTCGGTACTGGATACGCAGTATTTT. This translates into CASSDSVLDTQYF.